Sequencing of this T cell receptor beta chain was carried out in a study of spatial heterogeneity in lung cancer. General observations from the study: Mutation counts in tumors were tracked by counts of expanded intratumoral alpha and beta TCRs.

This clonotype is labeled as medium-sized (0.01 to 0.1%). Antigen: not known. TCRdb redid the calling of the 5' RACE reads with MiXCR, one entry per CDR3 protein. Of fewer than 6,000 distinct CDR3 sequences in the sample, roughly 28% were seen once. Time point indicated: sample taken at primary tumor resection. Untreated early-stage non-small cell lung cancer patients, around 72 in total, were the donors. Material for sequencing was whole RNA from tumor, nontumor lung or frozen PBMC, left unsorted. This CDR3 is built from 15 residues. Trimming took off 1 base at V and 6 bases at J, with 14 bases between the two ends. Germline V gene data show CDR1 as SGHRS and CDR2 as YFSETQ.

The source is a male donor with early-stage non-small cell lung cancer. The chain is built from TRBV5-1 and TRBJ2-1; unclear D gene. Sequences were derived from lung tumor tissue, sampled at surgery. The CDR3 bases are TGCGCCAGCAGCTTGATACAGTCGTTAAGCAATGAGCAGTTCTTC. It yields the protein CASSLIQSLSNEQFF.